This T cell receptor (beta chain) originates from a study of post-analysis software for immune sequencing data. Findings and limits, study-wide: A few TRBV segments (TRBV5-6, TRBV5-1 and TRBV20-1 among them) occurred more frequently in patients than in controls.

CDR1 and CDR2 (germline): SGHVS, FQNEAQ. The CDR3 consists of 16 residues. To note about this clonotype: The antigen remains unidentified.

Unique molecular identifiers were built into the TCR beta cDNA libraries. MiXCR, applied by TCRdb to the PCR reads, yields one record per CDR3 protein. The sample lists about 770,000 distinct CDR3 sequences; 46% were seen once. The sequence came from a girl between 10 and 17 years old with multiple sclerosis. Sequencing input: blood. This chain uses TRBV7-8 with TRBJ2-7; no clear D gene. TRBJ2-5 matches the DNA end more closely, so the J call is doubtful. CDR3: CASSLVVPVGVETQYF. In DNA form, the CDR3 reads TGTGCCAGCAGCTTAGTGGTCCCCGTCGGTGTAGAGACCCAGTACTTC.